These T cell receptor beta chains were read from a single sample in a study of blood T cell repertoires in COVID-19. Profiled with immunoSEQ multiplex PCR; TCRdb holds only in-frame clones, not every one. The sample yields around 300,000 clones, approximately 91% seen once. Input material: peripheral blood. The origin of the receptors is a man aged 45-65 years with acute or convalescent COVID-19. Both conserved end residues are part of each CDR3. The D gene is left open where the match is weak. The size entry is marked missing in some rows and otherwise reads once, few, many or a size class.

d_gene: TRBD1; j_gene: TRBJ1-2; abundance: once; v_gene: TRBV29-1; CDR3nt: TGCAGCGTAGGGACAGGGGGCGAAGATAACTATGGCTACACCTTC; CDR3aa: CSVGTGGEDNYGYTF
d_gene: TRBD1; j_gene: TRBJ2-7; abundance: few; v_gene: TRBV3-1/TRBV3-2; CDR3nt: TGTGCCAGCAGCCCGGGACAGGGGGAAGGGGAGCAGTACTTC; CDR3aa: CASSPGQGEGEQYF
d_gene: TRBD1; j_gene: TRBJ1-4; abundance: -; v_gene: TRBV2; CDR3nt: TGTGCCAGCAGGATCACAGGGGTGGATGAAAAACTGTTTTTT; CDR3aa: CASRITGVDEKLFF
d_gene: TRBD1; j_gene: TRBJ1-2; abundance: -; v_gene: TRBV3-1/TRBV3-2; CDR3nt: TGTGCCAGCAGCCCTGGGACAGGGAGTCAGTGGTATGGCTACACCTTC; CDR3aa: CASSPGTGSQWYGYTF
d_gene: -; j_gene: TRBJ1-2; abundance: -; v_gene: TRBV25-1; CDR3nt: TGTGCCAGCAAAACGGGTTTCTACGGCTACACCTTC; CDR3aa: CASKTGFYGYTF
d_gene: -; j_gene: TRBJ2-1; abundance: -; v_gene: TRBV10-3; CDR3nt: TGTGCCATCCGGGACTTTGATGGGCATGAGCAGTTCTTC; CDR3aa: CAIRDFDGHEQFF
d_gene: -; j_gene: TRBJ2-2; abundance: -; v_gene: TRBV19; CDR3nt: TGTGCCACCCGACAGGCGATGAACACCGGGGAGCTGTTTTTT; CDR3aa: CATRQAMNTGELFF
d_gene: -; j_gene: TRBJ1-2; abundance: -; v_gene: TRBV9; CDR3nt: TGTGCCAGCAGCGTAGGGGGGGTGCACTATGGCTACACCTTC; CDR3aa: CASSVGGVHYGYTF
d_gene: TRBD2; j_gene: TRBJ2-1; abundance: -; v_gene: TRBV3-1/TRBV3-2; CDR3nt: TGTGCCAGCAGTCTAGCGGGGGGAGAGCAGTTCTTC; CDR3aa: CASSLAGGEQFF
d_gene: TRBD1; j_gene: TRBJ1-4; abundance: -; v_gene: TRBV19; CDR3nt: TGTGCCAGTAGTCTGGGGACAGGGTTTGAAAAACTGTTTTTT; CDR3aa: CASSLGTGFEKLFF
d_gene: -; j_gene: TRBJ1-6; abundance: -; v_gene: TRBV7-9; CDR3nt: TGTGCCAGCAGTCTGACTGAATCACCCCTCCACTTT; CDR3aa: CASSLTESPLHF
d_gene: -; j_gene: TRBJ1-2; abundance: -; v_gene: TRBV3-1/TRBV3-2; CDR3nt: TGTGCCAGCAGCCAAGGCCGGGGCTATGGCTACACCTTC; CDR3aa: CASSQGRGYGYTF
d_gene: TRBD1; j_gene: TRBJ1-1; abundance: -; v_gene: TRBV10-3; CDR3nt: TGTGCCATCAGCTTCAGGGGGGACACTGAAGCTTTCTTT; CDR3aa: CAISFRGDTEAFF
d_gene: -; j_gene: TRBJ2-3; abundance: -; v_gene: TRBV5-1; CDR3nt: TGCGCCAGCAGCCCTGCGCAGGGAACTCTTAGCACAGATACGCAGTATTTT; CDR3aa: CASSPAQGTLSTDTQYF
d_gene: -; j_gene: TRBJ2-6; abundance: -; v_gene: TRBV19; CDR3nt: TGTGCCAGTAGTATTGTGGCATCTGGGGCCAACGTCCTGACTTTC; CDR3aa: CASSIVASGANVLTF
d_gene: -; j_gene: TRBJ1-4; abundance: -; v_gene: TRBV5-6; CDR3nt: TGTGCCAGCAGCTTGGGAGGGCGAAATGAAAAACTGTTTTTT; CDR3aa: CASSLGGRNEKLFF
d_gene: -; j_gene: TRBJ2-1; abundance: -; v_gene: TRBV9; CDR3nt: TGTGCCAGCAGCATTGACGCAGGGGCCTACAATGAGCAGTTCTTC; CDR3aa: CASSIDAGAYNEQFF
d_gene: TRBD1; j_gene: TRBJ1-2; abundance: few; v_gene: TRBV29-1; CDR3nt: TGCAGCGTTGAAGACGCCGGGACAGGGAGCTTCTATGGCTACACCTTC; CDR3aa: CSVEDAGTGSFYGYTF
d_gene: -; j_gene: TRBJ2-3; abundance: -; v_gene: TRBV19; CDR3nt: TGTGCCAGTAGTATAGGGACTGTGAAGGATACGCAGTATTTT; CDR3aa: CASSIGTVKDTQYF
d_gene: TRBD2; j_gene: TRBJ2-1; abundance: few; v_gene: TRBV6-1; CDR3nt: TGTGCCAGCAGTGAAGTCGGACTAGCGGGGGGGCGAACTAGGAATGAGCAGTTCTTC; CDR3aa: CASSEVGLAGGRTRNEQFF
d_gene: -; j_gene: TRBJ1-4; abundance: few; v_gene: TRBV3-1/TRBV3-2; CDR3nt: TGTGCCAGCAGCCAAGATCTTTTGTCCACGGCTAATGAAAAACTGTTTTTT; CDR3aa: CASSQDLLSTANEKLFF
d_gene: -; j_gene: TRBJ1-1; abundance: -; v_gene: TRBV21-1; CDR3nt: TGTGCCAGCAGCAAGGACCCCCCCGGGACAGGGAGGTACACTGAAGCTTTCTTT; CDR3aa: CASSKDPPGTGRYTEAFF
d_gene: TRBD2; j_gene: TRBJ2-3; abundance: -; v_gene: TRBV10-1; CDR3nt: TGCGCCAGCAGTGGGAATGACCGGGAGGTGACAGATACGCAGTATTTT; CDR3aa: CASSGNDREVTDTQYF
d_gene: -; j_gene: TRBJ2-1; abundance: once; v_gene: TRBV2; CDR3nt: TGTGCCAGCAGCAGTGATGTTGCTGAGCAGTTCTTC; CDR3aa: CASSSDVAEQFF
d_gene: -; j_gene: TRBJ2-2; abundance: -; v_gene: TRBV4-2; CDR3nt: TGTGCCAGCAGCCAAGTTCCGGGAACCGGGGAGCTGTTTTTT; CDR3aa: CASSQVPGTGELFF
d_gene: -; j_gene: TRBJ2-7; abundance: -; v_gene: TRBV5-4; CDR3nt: TGTGCCAGCAGCTTGCAGGCAGACCGGAGGGAGCAGTACTTC; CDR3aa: CASSLQADRREQYF